The 27 T cell receptor beta chains below all came from one sample that was sequenced in a study of vaccination and CD4 T cells after COVID-19. Treatment given: approximately 9-day PBMC culture with coronavirus spike peptide pools or control peptides (ViraFEST assay). CD4+ T cells that had been cultured provided DNA sequenced with the Oncomine TCR Beta short-read assay. TCRdb fed the PCR reads into MiXCR, producing one record per CDR3 protein. Of 15,000 to 19,000 distinct CDR3 sequences detected, around 48% appear once; the ten largest clones hold about 16%. These receptors are not linked to any known antigen. Sequencing was performed on CD4+ T cells from blood, cultured in vitro, taken before SARS-CoV-2 vaccination. These receptors were obtained from a human donor who had recovered from COVID-19.

The V call is TRBV5-1, the J call TRBJ2-5; 10 nucleotides align to TRBD2. Per germline, CDR1 SGHRS and CDR2 YFSETQ. With 4 bases clipped from V and 9 bases from J, the junction kept 9 bases outside the gene matches. This CDR3 comprises 14 residues. Here the CDR3 DNA reads TGCGCCAGCAGCAGTAGCGGGAGGCCCCTCGCCCAGTACTTC. Encoded protein: CASSSSGRPLAQYF.

This clonotype was counted only a few times. This chain links TRBV20-1 with TRBJ1-6; TRBD1 is a possible D gene (5 bases). This CDR3 is 12 amino acids long. Germline CDR1 is DFQATT and CDR2 is SNEGSKA (reference sequence). The V and J ends lost 8 bases and 6 bases respectively, with 11 bases between them. The CDR3 DNA reads TGCAGTCCGGGACGGATTAATTCACCCCTCCACTTT. It codes for CSPGRINSPLHF.

This clonotype was observed a few times. This chain connects TRBV19 to TRBJ2-2, with D perhaps assigned TRBD1 or TRBD2 (5 bases each). The germline V gene encodes CDR1 LNHDA and CDR2 SQIVND (reference sequence). This CDR3 region has 15 residues. The ends were cut back, 1 base at V and 5 bases at J, with 11 bases in the middle. DNA of the CDR3: TGTGCCAGTAGTATAGCCGCCGGGGCGACCGGGGAGCTGTTTTTT. Translation gives CASSIAAGATGELFF.

CDR3 in amino acids: CSARPGGSPYEQYF. CDR3 DNA: TGCAGTGCCAGACCGGGGGGGAGCCCATACGAGCAGTACTTC. The V call is TRBV20-1, the J call TRBJ2-7; 8 bases match TRBD2. CDR3 length equals 14 residues. Unmatched junction bases numbered 11, after V lost 6 bases and J lost 4 bases. CDR1 is DFQATT, CDR2 SNEGSKA, per germline (reference sequence).

V and J are TRBV10-3 and TRBJ1-4; 8 nucleotides agree with TRBD1. The CDR3 is 15 residues long. V gave up 4 bases and J gave up 7 bases; unmatched junction bases: 8. The germline V gene has CDR1 ENHRY and CDR2 SYGVKD. This chain's CDR3 is CAISARAGGIEKLFF. CDR3 in DNA: TGTGCCATCAGTGCCCGGGCAGGGGGCATTGAAAAACTGTTTTTT.

The rearrangement uses TRBV5-5 and TRBJ1-5, with D perhaps TRBD1 (5 bases). The CDR3 is 14 residues long. V was shortened by 0 bases and J by 2 bases, with 6 bases between the two germline ends. In germline, CDR1 is SGHKS, CDR2 YYEKEE (reference sequence). CDR3 DNA sequence: TGTGCCAGCAGCTTGGGAGGGGGCAATCAGCCCCAGCATTTT. The encoded protein is CASSLGGGNQPQHF.

By share of the sample, this clonotype is medium-sized. The V call is TRBV20-1, the J call TRBJ1-5, with a tentative D call TRBD1 (6 bases). V was trimmed by 7 bases and J by 1 base, leaving 14 bases between them. CDR3 length: 14 amino acids. The germline gives CDR1 DFQATT, CDR2 SNEGSKA (reference sequence). The CDR3 region is CSGLTGVSNQPQHF. The CDR3 DNA reads as TGCAGTGGTTTGACAGGAGTCAGCAATCAGCCCCAGCATTTT.

The chain has TRBV28 and TRBJ1-2; TRBD1 matches 12 bases. The CDR3 is 14 residues long. CDR1 and CDR2 (germline): MDHEN, SYDVKM. Losses at the gene ends were 3 bases for V and 6 bases for J; bases not matched to a gene: 2. The CDR3 bases are TGTGCCAGCAGTTTGGGACAGGGGGCTCATGGCTACACCTTC. It specifies CASSLGQGAHGYTF.

V usage is TRBV2 and J usage is TRBJ2-7; a possible D gene is TRBD1 (5 bases). The CDR3 is 13 amino acids. V lost 8 bases and J lost 0, with 11 bases in between. The germline V gene encodes CDR1 SNHLY and CDR2 FYNNEI. The chain's CDR3 is CASGAPFSYEQYF. For the CDR3, the DNA is TGTGCCAGCGGGGCCCCCTTCTCCTACGAGCAGTACTTC.

The chain links TRBV10-2 to TRBJ2-5, with a weak D call TRBD1 (6 bases). CDR1 WSHSY and CDR2 SAAADI come from the germline V gene. V lost 4 bases and J lost 5, with 14 bases in between. The CDR3 is 14 residues long. The chain's CDR3 is CASSATGSGETQYF. The CDR3 nucleotides are TGCGCCAGCAGTGCCACAGGGTCCGGGGAGACCCAGTACTTC.

The chain carries TRBV2 and TRBJ2-3; TRBD2 matches 12 bases. The CDR3 consists of 18 residues. With 5 bases clipped from V and 1 base from J, the junction kept 10 bases outside the gene matches. Germline V lookup: CDR1 SNHLY, CDR2 FYNNEI. The CDR3 region is CASSKTGLAGGGTDTQYF. The CDR3 DNA sequence: TGTGCCAGCAGTAAAACGGGACTAGCGGGCGGCGGCACAGATACGCAGTATTTT.

The chain uses TRBV7-9 and TRBJ1-6; D uncertain. Germline-derived CDR1 and CDR2 are SEHNR and FQNEAQ (reference sequence). The CDR3 runs 15 residues. Trimming cost V 2 bases and J 2 bases, with 7 bases left between them. The CDR3 sequence is CASSLNTAYNSPLHF. CDR3 sequence (DNA): TGTGCCAGCAGCTTAAACACTGCCTATAATTCACCCCTCCACTTT.

V and J are TRBV6-1 and TRBJ2-7; D remains ambiguous. The last part of the DNA fits TRBJ2-5 better; the J call may be wrong. This CDR3 contains 14 residues. Germline V lookup: CDR1 MNHNS, CDR2 SASEGT. CDR3 nucleotide sequence: TGTGCCAGCAGTGAAGGGAGATTAGTGAAGACCCAGTACTTC. Amino acids: CASSEGRLVKTQYF.

Sample share makes this clonotype medium-sized (0.01 to 0.1%). This chain connects TRBV15 to TRBJ2-5; 7 bases fit TRBD1. The V gene's germline CDR1 is LNHNV and CDR2 YYDKDF (reference sequence). The CDR3 totals 15 residues. V was pared by 2 bases and J by 1 base, with 4 bases of the junction left unmatched. In DNA, the CDR3 is TGTGCCACCAGCAGAAAAACAGGGGCCCAAGAGACCCAGTACTTC. It translates to CATSRKTGAQETQYF.

The chain links TRBV25-1 to TRBJ1-2, with a weak D call TRBD1 (5 bases). Trimming took 0 bases from V and 2 from J, leaving 7 bases between them. Germline V gene data show CDR1 as MGHDK and CDR2 as SYGVNS. The CDR3 extends over 14 amino acids. CDR3: CASSEYNRNYGYTF. Here the CDR3 DNA reads TGTGCCAGCAGTGAATACAACAGGAACTATGGCTACACCTTC.

V is TRBV6-1 and J is TRBJ2-7; 7 nucleotides agree with TRBD2. The length of the CDR3 is 15 residues. CDR1 is MNHNS and CDR2 is SASEGT in the germline V gene. V gave up 6 bases and J gave up 2 bases; unmatched junction bases: 10. Written as DNA, the CDR3 is TGTGCCAGCAGCCCCGGGGTGGGAGGGACCTACGAGCAGTACTTC. Its protein is CASSPGVGGTYEQYF.

The CDR3 region has the DNA TGTGCCATCACCGAACGGGTGGTGAACTATGGCTACACCTTC. It encodes CAITERVVNYGYTF. This rearrangement joins TRBV10-3 to TRBJ1-2, with D unclear. V was shortened by 7 bases and J by 2 bases, with 14 bases between the two germline ends. Germline V gene lookup returns CDR1 ENHRY and CDR2 SYGVKD. The CDR3 is 14 amino acids.

The chain is built from TRBV12-3 or TRBV12-4 and TRBJ2-5; 8 bases are a match to TRBD2. This CDR3 region has 14 residues. Germline trimming cut 7 bases from V and 5 bases from J; bases unmatched to any gene: 9. DNA of the CDR3: TGTGCCAGCACTATAGCGGGAAGTAGGGAGACCCAGTACTTC. This codes for CASTIAGSRETQYF.

V is TRBV5-6 and J is TRBJ2-7; TRBD1 agrees at 12 bases. The J call is in doubt because the DNA end fits TRBJ2-5 better. The CDR3 has 15 residues. From germline, CDR1 is SGHDT and CDR2 YYEEEE. The CDR3 protein is CASHPGQGALETQYF. The CDR3 DNA is TGTGCCAGCCATCCGGGACAGGGGGCGTTAGAGACCCAGTACTTC.

This clonotype was picked up a small number of times. The chain joins TRBV6-1 to TRBJ2-3; D may correspond to TRBD1 or TRBD2 (5 bases each). This CDR3 has 19 residues. V was clipped by 8 bases and J by 1 base, with 28 bases between them. Germline values: CDR1 MNHNS, CDR2 SASEGT. CDR3 sequence: CASGLTVAEQGVGTDTQYF. CDR3 nucleotide sequence: TGTGCCAGCGGTCTGACTGTTGCGGAGCAGGGAGTCGGCACAGATACGCAGTATTTT.

The chain recombines TRBV27 with TRBJ2-3; D unresolved. Deletions cut 9 bases from V and 0 bases from J, with 10 bases between. Germline V gene lookup returns CDR1 MNHEY and CDR2 SMNVEV (reference sequence). The CDR3 length is 13 residues. The CDR3 loop reads CASRQTSTDTQYF. The CDR3 DNA sequence: TGTGCCAGTCGCCAGACCAGCACAGATACGCAGTATTTT.

The rearrangement links TRBV20-1 to TRBJ2-3; 10 nucleotides agree with TRBD2. Per germline, CDR1 DFQATT and CDR2 SNEGSKA (reference sequence). The CDR3 has 15 amino acids. V was clipped by 2 bases and J by 2 bases; unmatched bases: 4. The CDR3 region has the DNA TGCAGTGCTAGACCAGCGGGAGGGAACACAGATACGCAGTATTTT. It is translated as CSARPAGGNTDTQYF.

This clonotype was seen a handful of times. The chain has TRBV7-9 and TRBJ2-7, with a weak D call TRBD2 (7 bases). CDR1 and CDR2 from the germline V gene are SEHNR and FQNEAQ (reference sequence). The CDR3 contains 14 residues. V dropped 2 bases and J dropped 6 bases, with 14 bases sitting between them. The DNA of the CDR3 is TGTGCCAGCAGCTTACTTGGCGGGGGCGGCGAGCAGTACTTC. It translates to CASSLLGGGGEQYF.

This CDR3 reads CASSHGHGVGGTYSYEQYF. The CDR3 DNA is TGTGCCAGCAGCCACGGGCACGGAGTTGGCGGGACCTACTCCTACGAGCAGTACTTC. The V call is TRBV3-1, the J call TRBJ2-7, with D possibly being TRBD2 (6 bases). This CDR3 is 19 amino acids long. Trimming cost V 3 bases and J 0 bases, with 24 bases left between them. Looked up from germline, CDR1 is LGHDT and CDR2 is YNNKEL (reference sequence).

This chain connects TRBV20-1 to TRBJ2-7, with a weak D call TRBD2 (6 bases). Per germline, CDR1 DFQATT and CDR2 SNEGSKA (reference sequence). The CDR3 runs to 15 residues. Trimming stripped 2 bases from V and 4 bases from J, with 18 bases between. The CDR3 DNA reads as TGCAGTGCTAGACCCCCCCCTAGCGTGTCGTACGAGCAGTACTTC. It specifies CSARPPPSVSYEQYF.

This chain connects TRBV19 to TRBJ2-2, with 10 bases matching TRBD1. The CDR3 consists of 15 residues. Germline CDR1 reads LNHDA; CDR2 reads SQIVND (reference sequence). J gave up 5 bases and V 1 base, and 1 base lay outside the gene matches. CDR3 bases: TGTGCCAGTAGTATAGCGGGACAGGGGACCGGGGAGCTGTTTTTT. The encoded protein is CASSIAGQGTGELFF.

The chain uses TRBV2 and TRBJ2-1; D gene ambiguous. The length of the CDR3 is 13 residues. V shed 3 bases and J shed 4 bases, with 7 bases lying between them. Germline V CDR1 and CDR2: SNHLY, FYNNEI. CDR3 sequence (DNA): TGTGCCAGCAGTGATTCGTCGTACAATGAGCAGTTCTTC. The encoded protein is CASSDSSYNEQFF.